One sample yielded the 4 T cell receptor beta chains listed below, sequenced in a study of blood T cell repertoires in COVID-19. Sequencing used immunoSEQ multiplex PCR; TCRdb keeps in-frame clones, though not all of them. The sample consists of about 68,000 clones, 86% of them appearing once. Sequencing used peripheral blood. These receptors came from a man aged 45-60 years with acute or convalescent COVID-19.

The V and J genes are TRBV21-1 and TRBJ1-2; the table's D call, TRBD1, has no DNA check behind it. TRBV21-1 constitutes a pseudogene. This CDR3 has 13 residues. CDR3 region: CASSEDRGSGYTF. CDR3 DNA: TGTGCCAGCAGCGAGGACAGGGGGAGCGGCTACACCTTC.

The CDR3 bases are TGCGCCAGCAGCCCTAGCGGGGCCGGGGCCAACGTCCTGACTTTC. Its translation: CASSPSGAGANVLTF. The J gene is TRBJ2-6, the V gene TRBV5-1; 9 bases align to TRBD2. The CDR3 runs to 15 residues. With 4 bases clipped from V and 4 bases from J, the junction kept 3 bases outside the gene matches. Germline V gene data show CDR1 as SGHRS and CDR2 as YFSETQ.

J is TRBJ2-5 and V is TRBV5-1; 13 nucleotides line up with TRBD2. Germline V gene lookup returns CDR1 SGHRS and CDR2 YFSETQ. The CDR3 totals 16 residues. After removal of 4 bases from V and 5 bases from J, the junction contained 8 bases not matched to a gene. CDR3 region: CASSRMTSGGRETQYF. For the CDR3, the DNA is TGCGCCAGCAGCCGTATGACTAGCGGGGGGCGGGAGACCCAGTACTTC.

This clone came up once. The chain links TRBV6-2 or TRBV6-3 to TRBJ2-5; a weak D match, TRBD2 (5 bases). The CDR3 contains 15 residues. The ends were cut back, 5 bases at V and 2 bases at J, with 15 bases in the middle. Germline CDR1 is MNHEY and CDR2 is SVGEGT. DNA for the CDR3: TGTGCCAGCAGTCAACCGAGGGCCTTTCAAGAGACCCAGTACTTC. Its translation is CASSQPRAFQETQYF.